This T cell receptor beta chain was recorded in a study of neurological immune-mediated disorders (dated by TCRdb to the late 2010s). For the study in its entirety: Of the approximately 34 multiple sclerosis patients, around 30 had relapsing-remitting MS and 3 had secondary progressive MS. Peripheral blood TCR-beta repertoires from patients with HTLV-I-associated myelopathy (HAM/TSP), patients with multiple sclerosis, and healthy controls were compared in the study using UMI-based sequencing. Longitudinal samples, technical triplicates and paired sorted CD4+ and CD8+ T-cell subsets, alongside PBMC samples, were included among the approximately 110 TCR-beta libraries. Of the 70 or so subjects in the cohort, around 14 were HAM/TSP patients, 34 were multiple sclerosis patients, and around 20 were healthy controls.

There are many counts of this clonotype. This receptor's antigen is unknown. No per-base quality is available; no much larger clone lies one base away. To synthesize cDNA, template-switch 5'RACE was performed with a primer carrying a 10-nucleotide random unique molecular identifier so that each TCR transcript was tagged. Over 180 million TCR-beta sequences, covering 15-18 subjects, were produced in each sequencing run. The RNeasy kit was used for extraction of total RNA. The KAPA Real-time Library Amplification kit was used to amplify TCR-beta VDJ regions with primers for the TCR constant region and the 5'RACE anchor. Sample indexes and Illumina adaptors were added in a first PCR, after which library yield was increased in a second PCR. The roughly 650 bp TCR product was size-selected on a 2% E-gel SizeSelection system after Ampure bead purification. Before pooling, libraries had their quality checked on a Bioanalyzer, their concentration measured with Qubit, and their quantity determined with the Kapa Library Quantification kit. An Illumina HiSeq 2500 was used to sequence the libraries paired-end at 2 x 150 bp. To increase sequence diversity, 25-30% phiX was spiked into each library pool. Per the authors' processing: Quality-filtered reads were processed with the UMI-based MiGEC pipeline, and over 75% of raw TCR sequences were removed by the MiGEC pipeline during error correction. IMGT germline references were used for alignment of VDJ genes, and clonotypes were defined by a unique CDR3 amino acid sequence together with V-J genes. VDJtools evaluated clonal expansion, Shannon diversity and CDR3 relatedness (CalcPairwiseDistances, ClusterSamples); CLCbio workbench built phylogenetic trees. Expanded clones were defined as having at least 8 unique UMIs, based on coefficient-of-variation modelling across technical triplicates. Starting from the raw public reads, TCRdb applied fastp trimming at Q25, assembled clones with MiXCR and retained in-frame beta chains. Each record represents a unique CDR3 protein, reported with the most common genes and DNA among its rows. The V and J calls were determined by TCRdb, not by the authors. Within this sample are roughly 71,000 distinct CDR3 sequences, with about 4% of them counted one time only. The leading ten clones occupy approximately 1.2% of the sample.

Libraries from unsorted PBMCs were made from 2 million PBMCs kept in RNAlater at -80 degrees C until RNA extraction. The multiple sclerosis patients were enrolled in a US clinical protocol that evaluated disease progression with magnetic resonance imaging. Peripheral blood was subjected to Ficoll-Hypaque density gradient centrifugation to isolate PBMCs, which were then cryopreserved in liquid nitrogen. The V end gives up 2 bases and the J end 4 bases, leaving 4 bases in the junction not matched to a gene. Based on the germline V gene, the CDR1 and CDR2 sequences are MNHEY and SVGEGT. Inclusive of the bounding cysteine and phenylalanine, the CDR3 is 16 residues long. The DNA shown is the 48-base CDR3, in frame from base 1. The paper as a whole reports these results and caveats: Expanded clones from different subjects shared no identical CDR3 amino acid sequences, which suggests that TCR-beta repertoires were private in all groups. The MS cluster showed no association with clinical or MRI features, and the authors stated that larger cohorts are needed. Repertoires from 18 of 34 MS patients were grouped by phylogenetic analysis into a cluster of related CDR3 sequences, suggesting a possible repertoire-level signature. TCR clonal expansion was highest in HAM/TSP patients and lowest in MS patients, with MS patients falling below even healthy controls.

The rearrangement combines TRBV6-2 or TRBV6-3 with TRBJ2-1; the junction holds 11 bases that match TRBD2. Input material: PBMCs. The sequence came from a man in his thirties or forties with multiple sclerosis. The DNA sequence reads TGTGCCAGCAGTTACCCCACTAGCGGGGGATACAATGAGCAGTTCTTC. This sequence encodes CASSYPTSGGYNEQFF.